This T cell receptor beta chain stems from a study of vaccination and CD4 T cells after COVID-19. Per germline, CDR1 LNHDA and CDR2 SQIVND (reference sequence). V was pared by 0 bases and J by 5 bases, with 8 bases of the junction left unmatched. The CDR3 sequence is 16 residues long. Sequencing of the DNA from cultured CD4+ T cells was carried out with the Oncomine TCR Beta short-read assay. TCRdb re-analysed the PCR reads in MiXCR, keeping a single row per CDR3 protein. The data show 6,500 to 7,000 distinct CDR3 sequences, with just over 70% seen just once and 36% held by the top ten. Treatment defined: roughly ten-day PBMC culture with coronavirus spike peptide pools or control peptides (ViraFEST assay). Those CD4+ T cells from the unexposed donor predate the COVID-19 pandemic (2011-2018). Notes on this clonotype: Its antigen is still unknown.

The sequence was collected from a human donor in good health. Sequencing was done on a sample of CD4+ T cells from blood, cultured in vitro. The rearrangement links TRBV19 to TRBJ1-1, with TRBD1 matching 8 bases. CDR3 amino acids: CASSIDQRQGATEAFF. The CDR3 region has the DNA TGTGCCAGTAGTATAGATCAAAGGCAGGGGGCTACTGAAGCTTTCTTT.